The clone carrying this T cell receptor (beta chain) was seen a handful of times. Primers used in a second PCR of roughly 6 to 11 cycles were a sample-barcoded 5' primer and a J-beta primer mix. TCRdb itself ran the 5' RACE reads through MiXCR, one entry per CDR3 protein. The sample consists of roughly 1.9 million distinct CDR3 sequences, around 40% of them appearing once. This sample is part of a study of blood T cells in healthy people across ages. This TCR was recovered from a human donor in good health. The sequenced sample was blood.

As DNA, the CDR3 is TGTGCCAGCAGCTTAGGAATTAGGACAGGGAACTATGGCTACACCTTC. Its protein product is CASSLGIRTGNYGYTF. The chain links TRBV7-2 to TRBJ1-2; 8 nucleotides align to TRBD1. CDR3 length: 16 amino acids. From germline, CDR1 is SGHTA and CDR2 FQGNSA. The J segment lost 2 bases and the V segment lost 1 base, leaving 6 bases of the junction unmatched.